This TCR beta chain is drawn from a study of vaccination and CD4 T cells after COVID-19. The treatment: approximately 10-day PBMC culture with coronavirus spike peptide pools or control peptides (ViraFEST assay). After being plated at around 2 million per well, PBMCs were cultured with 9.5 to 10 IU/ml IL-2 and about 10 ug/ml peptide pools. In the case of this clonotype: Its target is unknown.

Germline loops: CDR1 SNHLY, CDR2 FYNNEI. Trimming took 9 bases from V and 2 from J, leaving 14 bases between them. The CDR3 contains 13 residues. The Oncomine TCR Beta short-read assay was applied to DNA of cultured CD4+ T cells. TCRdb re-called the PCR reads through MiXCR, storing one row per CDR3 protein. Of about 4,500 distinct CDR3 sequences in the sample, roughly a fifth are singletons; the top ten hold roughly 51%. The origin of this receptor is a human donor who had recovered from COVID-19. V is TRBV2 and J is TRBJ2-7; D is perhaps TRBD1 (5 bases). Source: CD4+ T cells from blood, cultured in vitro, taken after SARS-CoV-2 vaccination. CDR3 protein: CARSPSGTYEQYF. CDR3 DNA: TGTGCCAGATCTCCTTCAGGGACCTACGAGCAGTACTTC. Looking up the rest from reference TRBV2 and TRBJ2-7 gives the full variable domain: EPEVTQTPSHQVTQMGQEVILRCVPISNHLYFYWYRQILGQKVEFLVSFYNNEISEKSEIFDDQFSVERPDGSNFTLKIRSTKLEDSAMYFCARSPSGTYEQYFGPGTRLTVT.